This TCR beta chain was recovered during a study of blood T cell repertoires in COVID-19. Whole-study context: The United States, Italy and Spain were the sources of the acute and convalescent COVID-19 samples.

Trimming at V came to 4 bases and at J to 0 bases, leaving 1 base not matched to a gene. Germline loops: CDR1 LGHDT, CDR2 YNNKEL (reference sequence). The CDR3 sequence is 15 residues long. Sequencing used immunoSEQ multiplex PCR; TCRdb keeps in-frame clones, though not all of them. This sample has 45,000 to 50,000 clones, with about four fifths found just once. The TCR originated in a man aged 60 to 69 with active COVID-19. The material sequenced was peripheral blood. The chain recombines TRBV3-1 (or the pseudogene TRBV3-2) with TRBJ2-2, with 8 bases matching TRBD1. CDR3 nucleotides: TGTGCCAGCAGCCGGACAGGGTCGAACACCGGGGAGCTGTTTTTT. Amino acids: CASSRTGSNTGELFF.